The 28 T cell receptor beta chains in this list originate from one sample, sequenced in a study of cytomegalovirus exposure and HLA in healthy donors. With 60 Vbeta and 13 Jbeta primers, the PCR was carried out. Sequencing used immunoSEQ multiplex PCR; TCRdb keeps in-frame clones, though not all of them. Of just over 150,000 clones listed, under 75% are singletons. The specimen sequenced was PBMCs. Receptors originate from a man between 35 and 55 years old in good health and CMV-seropositive.

The chain combines TRBV7-8 with TRBJ2-5; tentative D call: TRBD2 (6 bases). The CDR3 covers 13 residues. CDR1 is SGHVS and CDR2 is FQNEAQ in the germline V gene. V was pared by 1 base and J by 7 bases, with 10 bases between. In DNA form, the CDR3 reads TGTGCCAGCAGCTTAGTTGGAGGGAGGACCCAGTACTTC. Residues: CASSLVGGRTQYF. The variable domain in full, completed from reference TRBV7-8 and TRBJ2-5, reads GAGVSQSPRYKVAKRGQDVALRCDPISGHVSLFWYQQALGQGPEFLTYFQNEAQLDKSGLPSDRFFAERPEGSVSTLKIQRTQQEDSAVYLCASSLVGGRTQYFGPGTRLLVL.

The chain is built from TRBV4-3 and TRBJ2-3; D may be TRBD2 (6 bases). V lost 0 bases and J lost 2, with 15 bases in between. The CDR3 has 17 residues. CDR1 and CDR2 from the germline V gene are LGHNA and YSLEER. The CDR3 nucleotides read TGCGCCAGCAGCCAAGATTGGGACTTCCGATTCACAGATACGCAGTATTTT. Protein product: CASSQDWDFRFTDTQYF.

This rearrangement joins TRBV9 to TRBJ2-7; 8 bases fit TRBD1. CDR1 SGDLS and CDR2 YYNGEE come from the germline V gene. CDR3 length: 14 amino acids. The junction had 8 bases not matched to a gene; V was cut back by 4 bases and J by 5 bases. CDR3 DNA: TGTGCCAGCAGCCCCGGGACAGGAATGGACGAGCAGTACTTC. The encoded protein is CASSPGTGMDEQYF.

The chain employs TRBV6-1 and TRBJ1-5; TRBD1 agrees at 10 bases. The J segment lost 5 bases and the V segment lost 6 bases, leaving 7 bases of the junction unmatched. The CDR3 covers 15 residues. Germline V lookup: CDR1 MNHNS, CDR2 SASEGT. CDR3: CASRMTGGDDQPQHF. The CDR3 DNA is TGTGCCAGCAGAATGACAGGGGGCGACGATCAGCCCCAGCATTTT.

This clone turned up a few times. The chain links TRBV29-1 to TRBJ1-4, with a weak D call TRBD1 (6 bases). The CDR3 runs 13 residues. Trimming stripped 2 bases from V and 7 bases from J, with 11 bases between. The germline V gene has CDR1 SQVTM and CDR2 ANQGSEA. The CDR3: CSVEKQGSEKLFF. The CDR3 nucleotides are TGCAGCGTTGAAAAACAGGGAAGTGAAAAACTGTTTTTT.

This chain uses TRBV5-4 with TRBJ2-1; the D gene is possibly TRBD2 (6 bases). The CDR3 extends over 13 amino acids. Germline V CDR1 and CDR2: SGHNT, YYREEE (reference sequence). Trimming cost V 0 bases and J 9 bases, with 10 bases left between them. CDR3 protein: CASSLAAGSEQFF. DNA for the CDR3: TGTGCCAGCAGCTTGGCAGCCGGGAGTGAGCAGTTCTTC.

The rearrangement joins TRBV4-1 to TRBJ2-7; 11 bases line up with TRBD1. Germline V lookup: CDR1 MGHRA, CDR2 YSYEKL. The junction had 7 bases not matched to a gene; V was cut back by 4 bases and J by 5 bases. The CDR3 totals 15 residues. The CDR3 sequence: CASSLEGTGGHEQYF. In DNA form, the CDR3 reads TGCGCCAGCAGCCTGGAGGGGACAGGGGGTCACGAGCAGTACTTC.

The chain combines TRBV4-3 with TRBJ2-3; 7 bases are shared with TRBD2. The CDR3 has 17 residues. Per the germline V gene, CDR1 is LGHNA and CDR2 is YSLEER. V was pared by 4 bases and J by 4 bases, with 14 bases of the junction left unmatched. This CDR3 is CASSRGGRERGADTQYF. The CDR3 nucleotides are TGCGCCAGCAGCCGGGGGGGAAGGGAGAGAGGGGCAGATACGCAGTATTTT.

The chain combines TRBV19 with TRBJ1-2; D is uncertain. This CDR3 is built from 12 residues. V lost 6 bases and J lost 8, with 13 bases in between. Germline assignment: CDR1 LNHDA and CDR2 SQIVND (reference sequence). The DNA of the CDR3 is TGTGCCAGTAGGGCAGGTGATCGCGGCTACACCTTC. Amino acid sequence: CASRAGDRGYTF.

This chain uses TRBV5-6 with TRBJ1-1; tentative D call: TRBD1 (6 bases). The V gene's germline CDR1 is SGHDT and CDR2 YYEEEE. Trimming removed 0 bases at V and 4 bases at J, with 10 bases between. The CDR3 has 14 amino acids. The CDR3 DNA reads TGTGCCAGCAGCTTGGGGCCAGGGGTCACTGAAGCTTTCTTT. Its protein is CASSLGPGVTEAFF.

The chain is built from TRBV29-1 and TRBJ1-1, with D unresolved. The CDR3 length is 13 residues. Germline assignment: CDR1 SQVTM and CDR2 ANQGSEA. V dropped 2 bases and J dropped 0 bases, with 7 bases sitting between them. CDR3 residues: CSVERPLNTEAFF. CDR3 nucleotides: TGCAGCGTTGAACGTCCGTTGAACACTGAAGCTTTCTTT.

This clone occurred a few times. This chain uses TRBV5-4 with TRBJ2-7, with no clear D. This CDR3 contains 12 residues. CDR1 SGHNT and CDR2 YYREEE come from the germline V gene (reference sequence). The V end lost 2 bases, the J end lost 6 bases, and 9 bases lay between the germline ends. The CDR3 loop is CASSFRQSEQYF. CDR3 nucleotides: TGTGCCAGCAGCTTTAGACAATCCGAGCAGTACTTC.

As DNA, the CDR3 is TGTGCCAGCAGCCGCGGTGCTGTCGGGACCCAGTACTTC. Amino acids: CASSRGAVGTQYF. The genes are TRBV13 and TRBJ2-5; D unclear. This CDR3 region has 13 residues. Trimming took off 5 bases at V and 7 bases at J, with 14 bases between the two ends. Germline assignment: CDR1 PRHDT and CDR2 FYEKMQ (reference sequence).

The chain joins TRBV5-1 to TRBJ1-4; D not certain. CDR3 length: 14 residues. V shed 4 bases and J shed 2 bases, with 9 bases lying between them. In germline, CDR1 is SGHRS, CDR2 YFSETQ. The DNA for the CDR3 is TGCGCCAGCAGCCCGTCCTTGACTAATGAAAAACTGTTTTTT. Translation: CASSPSLTNEKLFF.

In this sample, this clone turned up a few times. The genes are TRBV10-3 and TRBJ2-2; 10 bases are shared with TRBD2. J was trimmed by 3 bases and V by 2 bases; bases with no gene match: 3. The germline gives CDR1 ENHRY, CDR2 SYGVKD. This CDR3 spans 16 amino acids. Here the CDR3 reads CAISERTSGYTGELFF. The CDR3, as DNA: TGTGCCATCAGTGAGCGGACTAGCGGATACACCGGGGAGCTGTTTTTT.

The chain joins TRBV9 to TRBJ1-2; possibly TRBD1 for D (5 bases). Per the germline V gene, CDR1 is SGDLS and CDR2 is YYNGEE. The V end was cut by 3 bases, the J end by 0 bases, with 15 bases between. The CDR3 sequence is 16 residues long. The chain's CDR3 is CASSGGDGRANYGYTF. The CDR3 nucleotides read TGTGCCAGCAGCGGCGGGGACGGAAGAGCTAACTATGGCTACACCTTC.

V is TRBV7-9 and J is TRBJ1-1, with 10 bases matching TRBD1. The CDR3 runs 19 residues. Trimming took 5 bases from V and 2 from J; bases not matched to a gene: 17. Germline CDR1 and CDR2: SEHNR and FQNEAQ (reference sequence). CDR3 nucleotides: TGTGCCAGCAGCCGGGGAATACTCAGACAGGGGGCGATTAACACTGAAGCTTTCTTT. Its translation: CASSRGILRQGAINTEAFF.

The chain couples TRBV4-3 to TRBJ2-7; TRBD1 is a possible D gene (6 bases). Germline lookup yields CDR1 LGHNA and CDR2 YSLEER. This CDR3 is 15 amino acids long. V was trimmed by 1 base and J by 0 bases, leaving 10 bases between them. CDR3 sequence reads: CASSQATGSSYEQYF. The CDR3 DNA reads as TGCGCCAGCAGCCAAGCAACAGGGAGCTCCTACGAGCAGTACTTC.

The chain employs TRBV4-3 and TRBJ1-3; TRBD1 agrees at 7 bases. This CDR3 comprises 18 residues. V shed 0 bases, J shed 2 bases, and the junction held 10 bases outside the gene matches. Germline values: CDR1 LGHNA, CDR2 YSLEER. The CDR3 sequence is CASSQDPLAGGPGNTIYF. The CDR3, as DNA: TGCGCCAGCAGCCAAGATCCCCTAGCAGGGGGGCCTGGAAACACCATATATTTT.

This clone was counted a few times. The chain combines TRBV7-2 with TRBJ2-7, with D tentatively TRBD1 (6 bases). V was clipped by 5 bases and J by 1 base, with 12 bases between them. This CDR3 comprises 14 residues. Per the germline V gene, CDR1 is SGHTA and CDR2 is FQGNSA. This chain's CDR3 is CASSTWTASYEQYF. In DNA, the CDR3 is TGTGCCAGCAGCACATGGACAGCATCCTACGAGCAGTACTTC.

V usage is TRBV29-1 and J usage is TRBJ2-7; tentatively, D is TRBD1 (6 bases). Germline CDR1 is SQVTM and CDR2 is ANQGSEA. The ends were cut back, 3 bases at V and 10 bases at J, with 19 bases in the middle. The CDR3 contains 13 residues. Written as DNA, the CDR3 is TGCAGCGTTGAGGGGAAGCAGGGGTGGGCCCAGTACTTC. It yields the protein CSVEGKQGWAQYF.

The J gene is TRBJ2-3, the V gene TRBV2; 9 positions agree with TRBD2. This CDR3 is built from 14 residues. Unmatched junction bases numbered 2, after V lost 1 base and J lost 6 bases. The V gene's germline CDR1 is SNHLY and CDR2 FYNNEI. CDR3 nucleotide sequence: TGTGCCAGCAGTGAAGGCGGACTAGCGGATACGCAGTATTTT. Its protein product is CASSEGGLADTQYF.

This chain joins TRBV7-9 and TRBJ2-7, with TRBD1 matching over 7 bases. The V gene's germline CDR1 is SEHNR and CDR2 FQNEAQ (reference sequence). The CDR3 covers 14 residues. V lost 5 bases and J lost 4; bases outside the gene matches: 8. The CDR3 protein is CASSAPGQRYEQYF. CDR3 nucleotide sequence: TGTGCCAGCAGCGCCCCGGGACAGAGATACGAGCAGTACTTC.

This clone showed up just once. V gene TRBV6-1 combines with J gene TRBJ2-7; 10 nucleotides align to TRBD1. Losses at the gene ends were 8 bases for V and 4 bases for J; bases not matched to a gene: 5. The CDR3 totals 13 residues. Germline assignment: CDR1 MNHNS and CDR2 SASEGT. The CDR3 DNA reads as TGTGCCAGCGCGAGACAGGGGGCTTACGAGCAGTACTTC. Its protein is CASARQGAYEQYF.

J is TRBJ2-2 and V is TRBV4-1; D is perhaps TRBD2 (6 bases). Per germline, CDR1 MGHRA and CDR2 YSYEKL. The V end was cut by 0 bases, the J end by 7 bases, with 18 bases between. CDR3 length: 17 residues. CDR3 bases: TGCGCCAGCAGCCAAGATCCGGAACTAGCTGGTGGCGGGGAGCTGTTTTTT. Translated, it gives CASSQDPELAGGGELFF.

The chain employs TRBV14 and TRBJ2-7, with D perhaps matching TRBD1 (5 bases). The CDR3 extends over 13 amino acids. V lost 3 bases, J lost 4 bases, and 10 bases lay in between. CDR1 is SGHDN and CDR2 is FVKESK in the germline V gene. The CDR3 here is CASSHDSVYEQYF. The CDR3 DNA follows: TGTGCCAGCAGCCACGACAGTGTTTACGAGCAGTACTTC.

The gene calls are TRBV14 and TRBJ2-5; no clear D. Germline-derived CDR1 and CDR2 are SGHDN and FVKESK. This CDR3 is built from 12 residues. The V end lost 4 bases, the J end lost 4 bases, and 7 bases lay between the germline ends. The CDR3 reads CASSLLGETQYF. In nucleotides, the CDR3 is TGTGCCAGCAGCCTCCTCGGAGAGACCCAGTACTTC. The variable domain in full, with the rest retrieved from reference TRBV14 and TRBJ2-5, is EAGVTQFPSHSVIEKGQTVTLRCDPISGHDNLYWYRRVMGKEIKFLLHFVKESKQDESGMPNNRFLAERTGGTYSTLKVQPAELEDSGVYFCASSLLGETQYFGPGTRLLVL.

As concerns this clone: Other DNA sequences from this sample encode an identical CDR3 as well. This rearrangement joins TRBV5-1 to TRBJ2-3, with TRBD1 as a possible D gene (6 bases). From germline, CDR1 is SGHRS and CDR2 YFSETQ. Between the trimmed V and J ends, which lost 0 bases and 1 base, there was a span of 9 bases. The CDR3 runs to 15 residues. This CDR3 is CASSLEAGGTDTQYF. CDR3 nucleotide sequence: TGCGCCAGCAGCTTGGAGGCAGGGGGCACAGATACGCAGTATTTT.